What follows are 5 T cell receptor beta chains derived from one specimen sequenced in a study of T cells in Graves' hyperthyroidism and ophthalmopathy. Amplified TCR beta CDR3 regions derived from RNA transcripts. Primed by the HTBI set, a first-round RT-PCR was run on the TCR CDR3. Each CDR3 protein is one row after TCRdb ran MiXCR on the multiplex PCR reads. The profile shows about 640,000 distinct CDR3 sequences, around 13% of them singletons. The material sequenced was blood. The receptors originated from a woman in her forties or fifties with Graves' ophthalmopathy.

The genes are TRBV15 and TRBJ2-7; TRBD2 aligns across 11 bases. The CDR3 runs 16 residues. V dropped 2 bases and J dropped 2; count of bases not matched to a gene: 5. Germline CDR1 and CDR2: LNHNV and YYDKDF (reference sequence). CDR3 protein: CATSRPTSGRAYEQYF. CDR3 bases: TGTGCCACCAGCAGACCAACTAGCGGGAGAGCCTACGAGCAGTACTTC.

This clonotype has a handful of counts. The chain uses TRBV7-9 and TRBJ1-2; 7 positions agree with TRBD1. The CDR3 has 15 amino acids. Losses at the gene ends were 11 bases for V and 0 bases for J; bases not matched to a gene: 12. CDR1 SEHNR and CDR2 FQNEAQ come from the germline V gene (reference sequence). CDR3 coding DNA: TGTGCCCTGGGGTACAGGGGCCCAGCTAACTATGGCTACACCTTC. It specifies CALGYRGPANYGYTF.

This clonotype was picked up many times. The V gene is TRBV6-6, the J gene TRBJ2-3; 9 bases are shared with TRBD2. V shed 0 bases and J 4 bases; nucleotides not matched to a gene: 8. The CDR3 has 17 residues. Germline V gene sequence: CDR1 MNHNY, CDR2 SVGAGI (reference sequence). The CDR3 coding sequence is TGTGCCAGCAGTTACTCAGTAGCGGGAGTATTGGCAGATACGCAGTATTTT. It yields the protein CASSYSVAGVLADTQYF.

This clonotype showed up just a few times. The chain employs TRBV9 and TRBJ2-2, with 8 bases lining up with TRBD2. With V trimmed by 4 bases and J by 0 bases, 5 bases remained unmatched. This CDR3 is built from 16 residues. Germline V lookup: CDR1 SGDLS, CDR2 YYNGEE. The CDR3 sequence is CASSPRTSSNTGELFF. The DNA for the CDR3 is TGTGCCAGCAGCCCTAGGACTAGCTCGAACACCGGGGAGCTGTTTTTT.

This chain uses TRBV7-8 with TRBJ1-5; D call uncertain. Germline V gives CDR1 SGHVS, CDR2 FQNEAQ. V dropped 1 base and J dropped 4 bases, with 11 bases sitting between them. The CDR3 is 15 amino acids. The CDR3 DNA reads TGTGCCAGCAGCTTAGTCGCACAGACGAATCAGCCCCAGCATTTT. This sequence encodes CASSLVAQTNQPQHF. Complete variable domain (other parts from reference TRBV7-8 and TRBJ1-5): GAGVSQSPRYKVAKRGQDVALRCDPISGHVSLFWYQQALGQGPEFLTYFQNEAQLDKSGLPSDRFFAERPEGSVSTLKIQRTQQEDSAVYLCASSLVAQTNQPQHFGDGTRLSIL.